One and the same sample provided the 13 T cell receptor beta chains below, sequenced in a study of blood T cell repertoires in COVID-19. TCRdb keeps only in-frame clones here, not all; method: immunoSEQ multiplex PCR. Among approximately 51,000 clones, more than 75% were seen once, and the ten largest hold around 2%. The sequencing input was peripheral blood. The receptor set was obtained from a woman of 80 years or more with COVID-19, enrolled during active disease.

The CDR3 region has the DNA TGTGCCAGCAGCCCCAGCGGGAGGGCCAGAAATGAGCAGTTCTTC. This codes for CASSPSGRARNEQFF. This chain uses TRBV5-6 with TRBJ2-1, with 10 bases lining up with TRBD2. Germline-derived CDR1 and CDR2 are SGHDT and YYEEEE. Trimming cost V 4 bases and J 7 bases; bases outside gene matches: 8. This CDR3 region has 15 residues.

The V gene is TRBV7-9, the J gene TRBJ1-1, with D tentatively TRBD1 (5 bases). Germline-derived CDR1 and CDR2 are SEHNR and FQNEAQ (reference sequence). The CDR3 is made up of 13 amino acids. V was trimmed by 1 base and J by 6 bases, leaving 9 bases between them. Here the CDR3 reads CASSLEVGAEAFF. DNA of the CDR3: TGTGCCAGCAGCTTAGAGGTAGGGGCTGAAGCTTTCTTT. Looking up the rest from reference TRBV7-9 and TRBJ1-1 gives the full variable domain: DTGVSQNPRHKITKRGQNVTFRCDPISEHNRLYWYRQTLGQGPEFLTYFQNEAQLEKSRLLSDRFSAERPKGSFSTLEIQRTEQGDSAMYLCASSLEVGAEAFFGQGTRLTVV.

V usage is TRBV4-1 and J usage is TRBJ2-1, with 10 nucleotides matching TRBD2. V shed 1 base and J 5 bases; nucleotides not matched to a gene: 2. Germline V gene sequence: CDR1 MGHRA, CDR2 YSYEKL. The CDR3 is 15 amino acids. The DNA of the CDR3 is TGCGCCAGCAGCCAAGCGCTAGCGGGAGACAATGAGCAGTTCTTC. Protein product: CASSQALAGDNEQFF.

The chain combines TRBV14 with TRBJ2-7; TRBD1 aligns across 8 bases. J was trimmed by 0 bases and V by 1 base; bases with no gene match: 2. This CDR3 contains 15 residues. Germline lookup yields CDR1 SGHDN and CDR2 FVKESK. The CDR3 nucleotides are TGTGCCAGCAGCCAAGCGGGACAGGTCTCCTACGAGCAGTACTTC. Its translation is CASSQAGQVSYEQYF.

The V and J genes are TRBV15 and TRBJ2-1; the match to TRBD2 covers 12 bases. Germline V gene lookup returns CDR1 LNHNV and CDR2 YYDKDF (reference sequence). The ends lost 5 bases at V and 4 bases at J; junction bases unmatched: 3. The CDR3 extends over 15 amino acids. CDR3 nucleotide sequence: TGTGCCACCAGCCCACTAGCGGGAGGTTACAATGAGCAGTTCTTC. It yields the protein CATSPLAGGYNEQFF.

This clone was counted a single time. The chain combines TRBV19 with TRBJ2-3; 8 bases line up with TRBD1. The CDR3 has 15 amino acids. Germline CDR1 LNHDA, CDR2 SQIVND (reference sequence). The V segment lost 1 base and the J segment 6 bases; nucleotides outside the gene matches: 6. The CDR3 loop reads CASSIGTGGRDTQYF. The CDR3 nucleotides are TGTGCCAGTAGTATAGGTACAGGGGGTCGGGATACGCAGTATTTT.

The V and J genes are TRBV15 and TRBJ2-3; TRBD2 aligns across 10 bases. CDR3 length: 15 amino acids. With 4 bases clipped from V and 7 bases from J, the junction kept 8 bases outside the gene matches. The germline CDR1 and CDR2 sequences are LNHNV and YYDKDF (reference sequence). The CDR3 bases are TGTGCCACCAGCATACCGGGACTAGCGACAAATACGCAGTATTTT. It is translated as CATSIPGLATNTQYF.

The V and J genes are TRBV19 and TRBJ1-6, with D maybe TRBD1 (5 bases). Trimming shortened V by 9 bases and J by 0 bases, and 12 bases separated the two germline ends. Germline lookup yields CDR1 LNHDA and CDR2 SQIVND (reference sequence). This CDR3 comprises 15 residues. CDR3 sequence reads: CASSSGLSYNSPLHF. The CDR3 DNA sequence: TGTGCCAGCTCTTCAGGGCTCTCCTATAATTCACCCCTCCACTTT.

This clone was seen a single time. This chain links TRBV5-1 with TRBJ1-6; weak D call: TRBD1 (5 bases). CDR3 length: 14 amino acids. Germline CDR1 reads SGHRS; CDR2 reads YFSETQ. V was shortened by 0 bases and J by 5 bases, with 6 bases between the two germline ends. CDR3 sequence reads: CASSLGQHNSPLHF. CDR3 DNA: TGCGCCAGCAGCTTGGGACAGCATAATTCACCCCTCCACTTT.

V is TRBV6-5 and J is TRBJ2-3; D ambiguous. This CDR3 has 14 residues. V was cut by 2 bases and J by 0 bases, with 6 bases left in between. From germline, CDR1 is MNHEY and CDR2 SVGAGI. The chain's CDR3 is CASSYEVSTDTQYF. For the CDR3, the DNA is TGTGCCAGCAGTTACGAGGTTAGCACAGATACGCAGTATTTT.

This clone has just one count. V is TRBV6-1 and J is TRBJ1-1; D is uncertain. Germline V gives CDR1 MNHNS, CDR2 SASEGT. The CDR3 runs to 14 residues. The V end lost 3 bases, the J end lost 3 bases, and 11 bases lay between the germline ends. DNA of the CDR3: TGTGCCAGCAGTGAGGTGGCGGGGTACACTGAAGCTTTCTTT. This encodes CASSEVAGYTEAFF.

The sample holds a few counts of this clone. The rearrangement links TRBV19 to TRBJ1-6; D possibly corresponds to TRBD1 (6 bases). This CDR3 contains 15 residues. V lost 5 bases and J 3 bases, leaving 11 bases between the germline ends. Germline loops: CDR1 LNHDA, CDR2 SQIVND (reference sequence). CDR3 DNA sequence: TGTGCCAGTAGTTTTCAGGGGTTCTATAATTCACCCCTCCACTTT. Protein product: CASSFQGFYNSPLHF.

CDR3 coding DNA: TGTGCCAGTAGTATGGGACAGAGCTATCAGCCCCAGCATTTT. Its protein is CASSMGQSYQPQHF. The chain employs TRBV19 and TRBJ1-5, with 7 positions matching TRBD1. Germline-derived CDR1 and CDR2 are LNHDA and SQIVND (reference sequence). CDR3 size: 14 residues. The V gene end was trimmed by 3 bases and the J gene end by 5 bases; junction bases not matched to a gene: 4.